This T cell receptor beta chain was recorded in a study of blood T cell repertoires in COVID-19. Clones were sequenced by immunoSEQ multiplex PCR, and TCRdb holds only the in-frame ones, with some missing. The sample records some 29,000 clones, 76% being singletons. The CDR3 extends over 14 amino acids. Germline CDR1 reads MNHNY; CDR2 reads SVGAGI (reference sequence). Between the trimmed V and J ends, which lost 7 bases and 4 bases, there was a span of 15 bases. The clonotype comes from a man between 65 and 85 years old with acute or convalescent COVID-19. The chain recombines TRBV6-6 with TRBJ2-3; possible D gene TRBD2, 6 bases. The sequenced material came from peripheral blood. Here the CDR3 DNA reads TGTGCCAGCAAGACTAGTGGATTTCCAGATACGCAGTATTTT. Translation gives CASKTSGFPDTQYF.